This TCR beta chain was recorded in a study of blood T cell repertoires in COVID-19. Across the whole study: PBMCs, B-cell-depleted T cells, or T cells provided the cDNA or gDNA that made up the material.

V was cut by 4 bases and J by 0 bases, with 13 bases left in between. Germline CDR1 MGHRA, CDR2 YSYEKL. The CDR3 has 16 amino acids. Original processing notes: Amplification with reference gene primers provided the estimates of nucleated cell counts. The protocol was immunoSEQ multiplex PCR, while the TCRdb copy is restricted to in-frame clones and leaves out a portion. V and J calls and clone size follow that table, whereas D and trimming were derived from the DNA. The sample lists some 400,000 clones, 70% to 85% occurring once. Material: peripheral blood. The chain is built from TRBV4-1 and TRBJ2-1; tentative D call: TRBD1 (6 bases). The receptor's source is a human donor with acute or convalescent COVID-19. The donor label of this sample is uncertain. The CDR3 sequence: CASSRSGQSSYNEQFF. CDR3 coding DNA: TGCGCCAGCAGCCGCTCCGGACAGAGCTCCTACAATGAGCAGTTCTTC.